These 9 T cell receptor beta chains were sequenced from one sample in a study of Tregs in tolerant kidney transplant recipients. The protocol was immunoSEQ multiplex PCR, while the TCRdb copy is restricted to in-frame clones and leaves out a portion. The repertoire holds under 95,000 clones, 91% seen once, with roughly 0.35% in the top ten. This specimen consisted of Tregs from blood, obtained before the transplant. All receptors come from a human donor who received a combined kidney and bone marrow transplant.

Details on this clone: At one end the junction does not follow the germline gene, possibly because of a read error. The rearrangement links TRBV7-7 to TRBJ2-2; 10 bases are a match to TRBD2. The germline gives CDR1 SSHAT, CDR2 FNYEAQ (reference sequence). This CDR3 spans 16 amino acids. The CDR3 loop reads CASSRTSGVNTGELFF. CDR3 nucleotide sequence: TGTGCTAGCAGCCGGACTAGCGGAGTGAACACCGGGGAGCTGTTTTTT.

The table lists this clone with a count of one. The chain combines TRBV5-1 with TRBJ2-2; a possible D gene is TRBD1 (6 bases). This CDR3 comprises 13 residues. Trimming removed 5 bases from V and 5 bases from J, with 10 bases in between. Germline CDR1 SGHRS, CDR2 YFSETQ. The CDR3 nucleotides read TGCGCCAGCAGTTCAGGGGTGACCGGGGAGCTGTTTTTT. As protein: CASSSGVTGELFF. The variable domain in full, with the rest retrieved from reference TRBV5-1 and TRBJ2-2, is KAGVTQTPRYLIKTRGQQVTLSCSPISGHRSVSWYQQTPGQGLQFLFEYFSETQRNKGNFPGRFSGRQFSNSRSEMNVSTLELGDSALYLCASSSGVTGELFFGEGSRLTVL.

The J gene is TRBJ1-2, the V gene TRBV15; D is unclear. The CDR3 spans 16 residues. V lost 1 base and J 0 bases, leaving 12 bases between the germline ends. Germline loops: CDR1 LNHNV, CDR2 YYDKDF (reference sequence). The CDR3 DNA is TGTGCCACCAGCAGAGTACTAGCATTTACTAACTATGGCTACACCTTC. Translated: CATSRVLAFTNYGYTF.

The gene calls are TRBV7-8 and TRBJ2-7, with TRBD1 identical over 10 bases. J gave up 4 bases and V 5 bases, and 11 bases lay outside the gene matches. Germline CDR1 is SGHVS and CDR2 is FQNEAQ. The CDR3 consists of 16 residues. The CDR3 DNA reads TGTGCCAGCAGCGTCATGATCCGACAGGGGGCATACGAGCAGTACTTC. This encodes CASSVMIRQGAYEQYF.

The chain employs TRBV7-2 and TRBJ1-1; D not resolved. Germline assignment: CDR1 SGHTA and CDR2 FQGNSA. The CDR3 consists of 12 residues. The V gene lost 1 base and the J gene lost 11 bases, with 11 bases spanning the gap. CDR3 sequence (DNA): TGTGCCAGCAGCTTAGTTCAAGCTGGGGCTTTCTTT. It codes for CASSLVQAGAFF.

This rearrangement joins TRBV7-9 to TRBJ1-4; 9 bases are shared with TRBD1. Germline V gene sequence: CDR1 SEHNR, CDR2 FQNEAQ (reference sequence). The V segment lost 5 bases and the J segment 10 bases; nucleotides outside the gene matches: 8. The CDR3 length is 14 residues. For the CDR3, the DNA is TGTGCCAGCAGCCTCACAGGGGGCGCCGGAAAACTGTTTTTT. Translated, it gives CASSLTGGAGKLFF.

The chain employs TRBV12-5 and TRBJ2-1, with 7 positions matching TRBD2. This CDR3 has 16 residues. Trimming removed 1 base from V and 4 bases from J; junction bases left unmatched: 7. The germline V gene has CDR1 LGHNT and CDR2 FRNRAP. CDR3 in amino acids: CASGLGGGSWYNEQFF. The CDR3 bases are TGTGCTAGTGGTTTGGGGGGCGGGAGTTGGTACAATGAGCAGTTCTTC.

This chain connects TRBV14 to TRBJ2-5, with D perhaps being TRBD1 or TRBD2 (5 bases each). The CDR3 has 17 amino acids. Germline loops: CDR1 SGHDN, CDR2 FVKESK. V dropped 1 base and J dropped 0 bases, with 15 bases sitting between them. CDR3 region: CASSQAIFWGNQETQYF. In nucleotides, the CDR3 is TGTGCCAGCAGCCAAGCCATCTTCTGGGGGAACCAAGAGACCCAGTACTTC.

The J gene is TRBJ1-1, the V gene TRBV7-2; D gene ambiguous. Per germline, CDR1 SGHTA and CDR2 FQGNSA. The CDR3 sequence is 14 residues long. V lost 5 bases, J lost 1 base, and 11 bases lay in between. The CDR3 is CASSTSRWNTEAFF. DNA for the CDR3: TGTGCCAGCAGCACCTCAAGATGGAACACTGAAGCTTTCTTT. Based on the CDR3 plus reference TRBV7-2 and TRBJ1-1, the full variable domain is GAGVSQSPSNKVTEKGKDVELRCDPISGHTALYWYRQSLGQGLEFLIYFQGNSAPDKSGLPSDRFSAERTGGSVSTLTIQRTQQEDSAVYLCASSTSRWNTEAFFGQGTRLTVV.